Listed here are 13 T cell receptor beta chains from one sample, sequenced in a study of OX40 agonist ivuxolimab in advanced cancers. Profiling relied on immunoSEQ multiplex PCR, and the TCRdb table lists in-frame clones only, not all of them. Of about 70,000 clones in the sample, roughly nine tenths were seen once. The specimen comprised CD4+ or CD8+ T cells sorted from blood, sampled in a trial of the OX40 agonist ivuxolimab. These TCRs come from an adult with an advanced solid tumor such as melanoma, head and neck, liver or kidney cancer.

The chain uses TRBV6-5 and TRBJ1-6; no clear D gene. The ends were cut back, 5 bases at V and 4 bases at J, with 9 bases in the middle. CDR1 is MNHEY and CDR2 is SVGAGI in the germline V gene. The CDR3 loop spans 14 amino acids. The CDR3 loop is CASSQRVYNSPLHF. CDR3 nucleotide sequence: TGTGCCAGCAGTCAAAGGGTTTATAATTCACCCCTCCACTTT.

This chain uses TRBV7-9 with TRBJ1-4, with a possible D match to TRBD1 (5 bases). The CDR3 consists of 17 residues. Trimming removed 1 base from V and 4 bases from J, with 16 bases in between. Germline V gene sequence: CDR1 SEHNR, CDR2 FQNEAQ (reference sequence). CDR3 nucleotides: TGTGCCAGCAGCTTAGTCGGGACGGAGGGCCTTAATGAAAAACTGTTTTTT. Its protein product is CASSLVGTEGLNEKLFF.

The V call is TRBV7-3, the J call TRBJ2-3; 16 bases are a match to TRBD2. The CDR3 totals 17 residues. The ends lost 5 bases at V and 4 bases at J; junction bases unmatched: 6. Per germline, CDR1 SGHTA and CDR2 FQGTGA. The DNA for the CDR3 is TGTGCCAGCAGCCCGGGACTAGCGGGGGGGCTGGCAGATACGCAGTATTTT. It translates to CASSPGLAGGLADTQYF.

J is TRBJ2-5 and V is TRBV7-9; D gene uncertain. V dropped 5 bases and J dropped 5 bases, with 9 bases sitting between them. CDR3 length: 12 amino acids. The germline CDR1 and CDR2 sequences are SEHNR and FQNEAQ (reference sequence). CDR3 region: CASSALGETQYF. In nucleotides, the CDR3 is TGTGCCAGCAGCGCGCTGGGGGAGACCCAGTACTTC.

V gene TRBV19 combines with J gene TRBJ1-2; no clear D. Trimming pared 6 bases from V and 4 bases from J, leaving 18 bases between. Looked up from germline, CDR1 is LNHDA and CDR2 is SQIVND (reference sequence). This CDR3 contains 15 residues. In DNA form, the CDR3 reads TGTGCCAGTAGCTTGACTCTCACGGACGGCTATGGCTACACCTTC. Amino acid sequence: CASSLTLTDGYGYTF.

The CDR3 DNA is TGTGCCAGCAGCTTAGCTCAGGAGCAGTACTTC. Its translation: CASSLAQEQYF. This chain joins TRBV11-2 and TRBJ2-7; D not certain. The length of the CDR3 is 11 residues. CDR1 is SGHAT and CDR2 is FQNNGV in the germline V gene. Trimming stripped 1 base from V and 7 bases from J, with 5 bases between. Combining the CDR3 with reference TRBV11-2 and TRBJ2-7 gives the whole variable domain EAGVAQSPRYKIIEKRQSVAFWCNPISGHATLYWYQQILGQGPKLLIQFQNNGVVDDSQLPKDRFSAERLKGVDSTLKIQPAKLEDSAVYLCASSLAQEQYFGPGTRLTVT.

The chain carries TRBV7-4 and TRBJ1-1; D possibly corresponds to TRBD1 (5 bases). CDR3 length: 13 amino acids. Germline V gene lookup returns CDR1 SGHVT and CDR2 SQSDAQ. V was pared by 7 bases and J by 5 bases, with 14 bases between. The CDR3 nucleotides are TGTGCCAGCAACTTGGGGGGAAAGACTGAAGCTTTCTTT. It encodes CASNLGGKTEAFF.

V usage is TRBV5-1 and J usage is TRBJ2-7; D possibly matches TRBD1 or TRBD2 (6 bases each). The V gene lost 2 bases and the J gene lost 3 bases, with 12 bases spanning the gap. The germline V gene has CDR1 SGHRS and CDR2 YFSETQ. This CDR3 is 14 amino acids long. The CDR3 here is CASSFSRGGYEQYF. Written as DNA, the CDR3 is TGCGCCAGCAGCTTTTCCAGGGGAGGCTACGAGCAGTACTTC.

The chain links TRBV11-3 to TRBJ2-2; D might be TRBD2 (6 bases). The CDR3 totals 17 residues. Germline V gene data show CDR1 as SGHNT and CDR2 as YENEEA. V was shortened by 5 bases and J by 1 base, with 17 bases between the two germline ends. The chain's CDR3 is CASSPSRGLQNTGELFF. In nucleotides, the CDR3 is TGTGCCAGCAGCCCCTCTCGGGGACTCCAGAACACCGGGGAGCTGTTTTTT.

V usage is TRBV6-1 and J usage is TRBJ2-1, with 11 nucleotides matching TRBD2. The length of the CDR3 is 15 residues. The trim removed 5 bases at V and 5 bases at J, leaving 5 bases unmatched. The germline gives CDR1 MNHNS, CDR2 SASEGT. CDR3 sequence reads: CASSFGTSGDNEQFF. The CDR3 coding sequence is TGTGCCAGCAGTTTCGGGACTAGCGGAGACAATGAGCAGTTCTTC.

A few counts support this clone. V usage is TRBV27 and J usage is TRBJ1-5; weak D call: TRBD1 (5 bases). Germline V lookup: CDR1 MNHEY, CDR2 SMNVEV (reference sequence). Trimming took off 10 bases at V and 6 bases at J, with 13 bases between the two ends. The CDR3 runs 12 residues. The CDR3 loop is CATTTGGQPQHF. CDR3 nucleotides: TGTGCCACCACAACTGGGGGTCAGCCCCAGCATTTT.

This chain links TRBV18 with TRBJ1-2; D call uncertain. The CDR3 totals 15 residues. Between the trimmed V and J ends, which lost 1 base and 1 base, there was a span of 10 bases. Germline V CDR1 and CDR2: KGHSH, LQKENI. CDR3 region: CASSPRQAVNYGYTF. The CDR3 DNA reads as TGTGCCAGCTCACCACGGCAGGCCGTTAACTATGGCTACACCTTC.

This rearrangement joins TRBV19 to TRBJ2-5; TRBD2 agrees at 9 bases. Unmatched junction bases numbered 8, after V lost 4 bases and J lost 5 bases. The V gene's germline CDR1 is LNHDA and CDR2 SQIVND (reference sequence). The CDR3 is made up of 15 amino acids. CDR3 sequence reads: CASSTLAGAVETQYF. The CDR3 DNA sequence: TGTGCCAGTAGTACCTTAGCGGGGGCGGTGGAGACCCAGTACTTC.